This paragraph reports one T cell receptor (beta chain). This CDR3 has 13 residues. V shed 6 bases and J shed 2 bases, with 10 bases lying between them. Germline CDR1 MDHEN, CDR2 SYDVKM. The sample comes from a study of cytotoxic CD8 clonotypes in ibrutinib-treated CLL. Around 2 micrograms of genomic DNA (from cryopreserved PBMCs) were used for TCR beta libraries. Generated by immunoSEQ multiplex PCR, the TCRdb table keeps only in-frame clones and is missing some. The sample comprises about 300,000 clones, roughly three quarters of which are singletons, and about 6% rests with the top ten. The V call is TRBV28, the J call TRBJ1-2, with a weak D call TRBD1 (5 bases). This material consisted of PBMCs, taken at disease progression, from a patient treated with ibrutinib. This sequence originates from a human donor with chronic lymphocytic leukemia. CDR3 region: CASSGTANYGYTF. The DNA of the CDR3 is TGTGCCAGCAGCGGGACGGCCAACTATGGCTACACCTTC.